Listed below are T cell receptor beta chains from one sample, sequenced in a study of identical twins. Using its own MiXCR run on the 5' RACE reads, TCRdb lists one record per CDR3 protein. In the table there are hundreds of thousands of distinct CDR3 sequences, approximately 9% of which are singletons. Sequenced material: memory (CD45RO+) T cells sorted from blood. The receptors were sampled from a woman aged 18-29 years in good health. Each CDR3 is given with its conserved first and last residue. Fields, in order: J gene, CDR3 length, D gene, V gene, clone size, CDR3 DNA, CDR3 protein. The D gene is left open where the match is weak. Only some rows state a clone size, as once, few, many or a class for expanded clones.

TRBJ2-7	18	-	TRBV4-1	-	TGCGCCAGCAGCCAAGTCCACCTGATTAGCGCCTCAACCTACGAGCAGTACTTC	CASSQVHLISASTYEQYF
TRBJ1-5	17	TRBD1	TRBV30	-	TGTGCCTGGAGTATTACGGGGACAGGGGGTGAAAATCAGCCCCAGCATTTT	CAWSITGTGGENQPQHF
TRBJ2-5	13	-	TRBV9	-	TGTGCCAGCACCCCGGGGGCAGGGGAGACCCAGTACTTC	CASTPGAGETQYF
TRBJ2-1	16	-	TRBV20-1	-	TGCAGTGCTAGAGGTATATCGAGACAGTCCTACAATGAGCAGTTCTTC	CSARGISRQSYNEQFF
TRBJ2-1	17	-	TRBV9	few	TGTGCCAGCAGCGTATATGGGGCCTCGAGCTGGGACAATGAGCAGTTCTTC	CASSVYGASSWDNEQFF
TRBJ2-7	14	TRBD1	TRBV10-3	-	TGTGCCATCGGCAGGACAGGGAATTCCTACGAGCAGTACTTC	CAIGRTGNSYEQYF
TRBJ2-6	18	TRBD1	TRBV3-1	few	TGTGCCAGCAGCCAAGAAGGGACAGGGTCTCCTGGGGCCAACGTCCTGACTTTC	CASSQEGTGSPGANVLTF
TRBJ2-3	14	-	TRBV20-1	-	TGCAGTGCCGACGACCCCCGAGGGACAGATACGCAGTATTTT	CSADDPRGTDTQYF
TRBJ2-7	13	-	TRBV7-9	few	TGTGCCAGCAGCCTTGACAGTTTCTACGAGCAGTACTTC	CASSLDSFYEQYF
TRBJ2-7	12	TRBD2	TRBV20-1	many	TGCAGTGCGCGGACTAGCCGCTACGAGCAGTACTTC	CSARTSRYEQYF
TRBJ2-7	12	TRBD2	TRBV10-2	-	TGCGCCAGCAGTTCTAGCGGCTACGAGCAGTACTTC	CASSSSGYEQYF